The 3 T cell receptor beta chains below were found in one sample sequenced in a study of technical replicates of blood from four donors. Only in-frame clones appear in the TCRdb table, and some are missing; sequencing was by immunoSEQ multiplex PCR. This sample has approximately 99,000 clones, with approximately 95% found just once. Sequencing was performed on T cells isolated from PBMCs. The receptors derive from a human donor in good health.

The chain is built from TRBV4-1 and TRBJ1-1; D remains ambiguous. V dropped 1 base and J dropped 10 bases, with 16 bases sitting between them. CDR1 and CDR2 (germline): MGHRA, YSYEKL. This CDR3 region has 14 residues. CDR3 in amino acids: CASSQGGEANGAFF. CDR3 nucleotides: TGCGCCAGCAGCCAAGGTGGGGAGGCGAATGGAGCTTTCTTT.

The chain is built from TRBV14 and TRBJ2-7, with a tentative D call TRBD2 (5 bases). The V gene's germline CDR1 is SGHDN and CDR2 FVKESK. The length of the CDR3 is 13 residues. V dropped 3 bases and J dropped 7 bases, with 13 bases sitting between them. CDR3 sequence (DNA): TGTGCCAGCAGCCAGAGGGAGACTGGGGAGCAGTACTTC. As protein: CASSQRETGEQYF.

The chain carries TRBV2 and TRBJ1-5; unclear D gene. V was shortened by 8 bases and J by 2 bases, with 7 bases between the two germline ends. CDR3 length: 12 amino acids. Germline CDR1 is SNHLY and CDR2 is FYNNEI. Written as DNA, the CDR3 is TGTGCCAGCGCCGTAGGCAATCAGCCCCAGCATTTT. Amino acids: CASAVGNQPQHF. Combining the CDR3 with reference TRBV2 and TRBJ1-5 gives the whole variable domain EPEVTQTPSHQVTQMGQEVILRCVPISNHLYFYWYRQILGQKVEFLVSFYNNEISEKSEIFDDQFSVERPDGSNFTLKIRSTKLEDSAMYFCASAVGNQPQHFGDGTRLSIL.